These 25 T cell receptor beta chains originate from one sample sequenced in a study of metastatic and nonmetastatic thyroid tumors. All patients were untreated before thyroid surgery. TCRdb reassembled clones from the PCR reads with MiXCR. This table holds 35,000 to 50,000 clones, roughly 19% found once. The sample consisted of blood. Receptor source: a female donor with papillary thyroid cancer or a benign thyroid nodule (not recorded which). Some clones in this sample may be carry-over from other donors' samples.

There are many counts of this clone. The chain has TRBV5-8 and TRBJ2-3; 10 nucleotides line up with TRBD2. J gave up 3 bases and V 0 bases, and 7 bases lay outside the gene matches. CDR3 size: 17 residues. Germline V gives CDR1 SGHTS, CDR2 YDEGEE. The CDR3: CASSLERSSGSTDTQYF. The CDR3 DNA reads as TGTGCCAGCAGCTTGGAAAGGTCTAGCGGGAGTACAGATACGCAGTATTTT.

This clone was picked up many times. Additional DNA sequences in this sample encode the identical CDR3. J is TRBJ2-2 and V is TRBV5-1; the D gene is possibly TRBD2 (5 bases). Trimming removed 0 bases from V and 6 bases from J, with 12 bases in between. In germline, CDR1 is SGHRS, CDR2 YFSETQ. The CDR3 is 15 amino acids. This CDR3 reads CASSLAGAGPGELFF. The CDR3 DNA sequence: TGCGCCAGCAGCTTGGCCGGTGCGGGCCCCGGGGAGCTGTTTTTT.

About this clone itself: A single base separates this from a much larger clone, so it may be a read error. The V gene is TRBV16, the J gene TRBJ2-3; 9 nucleotides line up with TRBD1. J was trimmed by 7 bases and V by 2 bases; bases with no gene match: 10. CDR3 length equals 16 residues. Germline loops: CDR1 KGHSY, CDR2 FQNENV. In DNA form, the CDR3 reads TGTGCCAGCAGCCAAGGTCCCGGGACAGGGATGCATACGCAGTATTTT. Protein sequence: CASSQGPGTGMHTQYF.

There are many counts of this clone. CDR3 coding DNA: TGCAGTGCTACTAGAGGGGAGACTGAAGCTTTCTTT. This codes for CSATRGETEAFF. The J gene is TRBJ1-1, the V gene TRBV20-1; D may be TRBD1 (5 bases). Germline-derived CDR1 and CDR2 are DFQATT and SNEGSKA (reference sequence). V was pared by 4 bases and J by 5 bases, with 11 bases between. The CDR3 sequence is 12 residues long.

This clone was detected a few times. This clone may be a read error of a much larger clone one base away. V is TRBV5-4 and J is TRBJ2-7; TRBD2 matches at 9 bases. The CDR3 consists of 16 residues. CDR1 and CDR2 from the germline V gene are SGHNT and YYREEE (reference sequence). The CDR3 region has the DNA TGTGCCATCAGCTCCGCGCGAACTAGCGGGTTGGACGAGCAGTACTTC. It is translated as CAISSARTSGLDEQYF.

This clone was counted at least ten times. This chain connects TRBV5-4 to TRBJ2-3; no firm D call. Looked up from germline, CDR1 is SGHNT and CDR2 is YYREEE (reference sequence). Trimming removed 3 bases at V and 1 base at J, with 12 bases between. The CDR3 covers 15 residues. CDR3 loop: CASSSLTLGTDTQYF. The CDR3 region has the DNA TGTGCCAGCAGCTCCCTGACGTTGGGCACAGATACGCAGTATTTT.

This clone came up a few times. The chain carries TRBV20-1 and TRBJ1-2, with D possibly matching TRBD1 (5 bases). Deletions cut 3 bases from V and 5 bases from J, with 19 bases between. The CDR3 is 15 amino acids. Germline CDR1 is DFQATT and CDR2 is SNEGSKA (reference sequence). In DNA, the CDR3 is TGCAGTGCTAGGGGGGGGGAGGACACGAAATATGGCTACACCTTC. Amino acids: CSARGGEDTKYGYTF.

This clone was counted a few times. The rearrangement joins TRBV12-3 or TRBV12-4 to TRBJ2-3, with 7 bases identical to TRBD2. This CDR3 has 15 amino acids. V lost 2 bases, J lost 5 bases, and 7 bases stayed unmatched. CDR3 sequence (DNA): TGTGCCAGCAGTTTAATGCGGGAGCGGGGAGATACGCAGTATTTT. It codes for CASSLMRERGDTQYF.

This clone was detected ten times or more. The chain joins TRBV3-1 to TRBJ1-4, with D hard to call. V was cut by 1 base and J by 4 bases, with 13 bases left in between. The CDR3 runs to 16 residues. The germline V gene has CDR1 LGHDT and CDR2 YNNKEL (reference sequence). The CDR3 DNA is TGTGCCAGCAGCCAAGGGGTCGTGCGAAATAATGAAAAACTGTTTTTT. Residues: CASSQGVVRNNEKLFF.

The chain recombines TRBV11-2 with TRBJ2-7; 8 bases align to TRBD1. The CDR3 is made up of 14 amino acids. The V gene end was trimmed by 3 bases and the J gene end by 7 bases; junction bases not matched to a gene: 8. Germline V gene sequence: CDR1 SGHAT, CDR2 FQNNGV. CDR3 residues: CASSFVSGGEEQYF. CDR3 in DNA: TGTGCCAGCAGCTTTGTATCAGGGGGCGAAGAGCAGTACTTC.

Worth noting for this clone: A read error may explain this, as a much larger clone is one base away. This same CDR3 is encoded by further DNA sequences in the sample. The V call is TRBV7-2, the J call TRBJ2-2, with D possibly being TRBD2 (5 bases). The CDR3 length is 14 residues. Looked up from germline, CDR1 is SGHTA and CDR2 is FQGNSA. CDR3 amino acids: CASSMDSNTGELFF. The CDR3 bases are TGTGCCAGCAGCATGGACTCGAACACCGGGGAGCTGTTTTTC.

This clone was seen at least ten times. The chain is built from TRBV9 and TRBJ2-1; D gene unclear. Trimming took 4 bases from V and 4 from J, leaving 9 bases between them. In germline, CDR1 is SGDLS, CDR2 YYNGEE. This CDR3 contains 13 residues. The CDR3 nucleotides are TGTGCCAGCAGCTACGATTATTACAATGAGCAGTTCTTC. This sequence encodes CASSYDYYNEQFF. Full variable domain (outside the CDR3, taken from reference TRBV9 and TRBJ2-1): DSGVTQTPKHLITATGQRVTLRCSPRSGDLSVYWYQQSLDQGLQFLIQYYNGEERAKGNILERFSAQQFPDLHSELNLSSLELGDSALYFCASSYDYYNEQFFGPGTRLTVL.

This clone was detected ten times or more. The V and J genes are TRBV14 and TRBJ2-5; no clear D gene. Deletions cut 0 bases from V and 4 bases from J, with 9 bases between. CDR1 and CDR2 (germline): SGHDN, FVKESK. The CDR3 sequence is 14 residues long. CDR3 region: CASSQDLRAETQYF. DNA of the CDR3: TGTGCCAGCAGCCAAGATTTGAGAGCAGAGACCCAGTACTTC.

This clone was detected ten times or more. The chain employs TRBV19 and TRBJ2-1; no clear D gene. In germline, CDR1 is LNHDA, CDR2 SQIVND (reference sequence). V was pared by 5 bases and J by 7 bases, with 15 bases between. The CDR3 sequence is 14 residues long. The CDR3 region is CASSSEGWWNEQFF. Written as DNA, the CDR3 is TGTGCCAGTAGTTCGGAAGGATGGTGGAATGAGCAGTTCTTC.

In this sample, this clone turned up a few times. Its ends do not fully match the called genes, so a read error is possible. The V and J genes are TRBV25-1 and TRBJ2-1; the match to TRBD2 covers 9 bases. Looked up from germline, CDR1 is MGHDK and CDR2 is SYGVNS. This CDR3 has 18 amino acids. This CDR3 reads CARSGGVGSGSGHNEQFF. CDR3 bases: TGTGCCCGCAGTGGCGGGGTGGGTAGCGGGAGTGGGCACAATGAGCAGTTCTTC.

In this sample, this clone turned up a few times. The V gene is TRBV20-1, the J gene TRBJ1-4; D is possibly TRBD1 (5 bases). V was clipped by 3 bases and J by 6 bases, with 11 bases between them. This CDR3 is built from 13 residues. Per the germline V gene, CDR1 is DFQATT and CDR2 is SNEGSKA (reference sequence). CDR3 nucleotide sequence: TGCAGTGCTAGGCCCAGGGAGTATGAAAAACTGTTTTTT. As protein: CSARPREYEKLFF.

This clone occurred many times. The chain links TRBV12-5 to TRBJ2-2; weak D call: TRBD1 (6 bases). V was clipped by 0 bases and J by 2 bases, with 10 bases between them. The germline gives CDR1 LGHNT, CDR2 FRNRAP. This CDR3 comprises 16 residues. CDR3 nucleotide sequence: TGTGCTAGTGGTTTGGTTACAGGGCTAAACACCGGGGAGCTGTTTTTT. This sequence encodes CASGLVTGLNTGELFF. Looking up the rest from reference TRBV12-5 and TRBJ2-2 gives the full variable domain: DARVTQTPRHKVTEMGQEVTMRCQPILGHNTVFWYRQTMMQGLELLAYFRNRAPLDDSGMPKDRFSAEMPDATLATLKIQPSEPRDSAVYFCASGLVTGLNTGELFFGEGSRLTVL.

This clone showed up many times. The gene calls are TRBV28 and TRBJ1-2; 8 bases are shared with TRBD1. Germline lookup yields CDR1 MDHEN and CDR2 SYDVKM. V trimming: 6 bases; J trimming: 4 bases; junction bases outside the gene matches: 4. The CDR3 length is 13 residues. The CDR3, as DNA: TGTGCCAGCAGGACAGGGACAGGCTATGGCTACACCTTC. Translating it yields CASRTGTGYGYTF.

A word on this clone: This may be a read error: a much more frequent sequence differs by one nucleotide. This sequence joins TRBV6-2 or TRBV6-3 and TRBJ2-5, with 7 bases fitting TRBD1. The CDR3 has 15 residues. The germline gives CDR1 MNHEY, CDR2 SVGEGT. V was pared by 6 bases and J by 1 base, with 8 bases of the junction left unmatched. DNA for the CDR3: TGTGCCAGCAGACCACCGGGGACAGCCCAAGAGACCCAGTACTTC. It translates to CASRPPGTAQETQYF.

Concerning this clone itself: One junction end disagrees with the germline gene, perhaps due to a read error. V and J are TRBV11-2 and TRBJ2-1, with D possibly being TRBD1 or TRBD2 (5 bases each). The V gene's germline CDR1 is SGHAT and CDR2 FQNNGV. This CDR3 spans 15 amino acids. The CDR3 spells CASSFGGSGTNEQFF. CDR3 in DNA: TGTGCCAGTAGCTTTGGGGGTAGTGGAACTAACGAGCAGTTCTTC.

In its sample, this clone was seen many times. The chain joins TRBV11-2 to TRBJ1-3, with unresolved D. Trimming removed 6 bases at V and 4 bases at J, with 7 bases between. The V gene's germline CDR1 is SGHAT and CDR2 FQNNGV. This CDR3 is 12 amino acids long. The CDR3, as DNA: TGTGCCAGCAGTTTTACGGGAAACACCATATATTTT. The encoded protein is CASSFTGNTIYF.

This clone was found a few times. The chain carries TRBV6-1 and TRBJ2-5, with TRBD1 identical over 7 bases. Trimming removed 5 bases from V and 5 bases from J; junction bases left unmatched: 11. Germline CDR1 MNHNS, CDR2 SASEGT. The length of the CDR3 is 15 residues. This chain's CDR3 is CASSRDSHKVETQYF. In DNA, the CDR3 is TGTGCCAGCAGTCGGGACAGCCATAAAGTGGAGACCCAGTACTTC.

Here the CDR3 DNA reads TGTGCCAGCAGTTCCAGTACTTCCAAGGGCGTGGAGTTCTTC. Translated, it gives CASSSSTSKGVEFF. The chain is built from TRBV6-2 or TRBV6-3 and TRBJ2-1; D remains unclear. This CDR3 has 14 amino acids. Per the germline V gene, CDR1 is MNHEY and CDR2 is SVGEGT. Trimming stripped 4 bases from V and 14 bases from J, with 21 bases between.

The chain employs TRBV6-4 and TRBJ2-2; the match to TRBD2 covers 8 bases. The CDR3 loop spans 14 amino acids. The V gene's germline CDR1 is MRHNA and CDR2 SNTAGT. The V and J ends lost 2 bases and 7 bases, in that order; junction bases with no gene match: 3. CDR3 nucleotide sequence: TGTGCCAGCAGTGACGGTAGCGGGAACGGGGAGCTGTTTTTT. This gives the protein CASSDGSGNGELFF.

This clone was seen a handful of times. The V and J genes are TRBV6-2 or TRBV6-3 and TRBJ2-5; D is perhaps TRBD2 (5 bases). The V gene lost 2 bases and the J gene lost 4 bases, with 11 bases spanning the gap. Germline lookup yields CDR1 MNHEY and CDR2 SVGEGT. The CDR3 has 14 amino acids. CDR3 protein: CASSYAIEGETQYF. The CDR3 DNA reads TGTGCCAGCAGTTACGCAATAGAGGGAGAGACCCAGTACTTC.